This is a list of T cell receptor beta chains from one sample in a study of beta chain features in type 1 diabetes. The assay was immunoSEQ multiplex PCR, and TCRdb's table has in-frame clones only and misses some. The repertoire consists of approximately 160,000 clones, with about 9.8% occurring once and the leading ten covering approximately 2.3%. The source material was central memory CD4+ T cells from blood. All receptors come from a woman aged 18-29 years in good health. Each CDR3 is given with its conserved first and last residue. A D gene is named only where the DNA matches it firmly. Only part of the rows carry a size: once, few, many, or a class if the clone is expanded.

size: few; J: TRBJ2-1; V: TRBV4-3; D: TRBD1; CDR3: CASSQASGGNEQFF; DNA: TGCGCCAGCAGCCAGGCATCAGGGGGCAATGAGCAGTTCTTC
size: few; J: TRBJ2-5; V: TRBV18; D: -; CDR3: CASSPRETQYF; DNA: TGTGCCAGCTCACCGAGGGAGACCCAGTACTTC
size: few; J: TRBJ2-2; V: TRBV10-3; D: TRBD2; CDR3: CAISESGGRAEAGELFF; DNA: TGTGCCATCAGTGAGTCTGGCGGGAGGGCCGAGGCCGGGGAGCTGTTTTTT
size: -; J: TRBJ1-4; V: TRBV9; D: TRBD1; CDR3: CASSRRAGGGEKLFF; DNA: TGTGCCAGCAGCCGTCGGGCAGGGGGAGGTGAAAAACTGTTTTTT
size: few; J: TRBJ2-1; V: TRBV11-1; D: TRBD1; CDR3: CASSHRDRGVDEQFF; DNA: TGTGCCAGCAGCCACCGGGACAGGGGGGTCGATGAGCAGTTCTTC
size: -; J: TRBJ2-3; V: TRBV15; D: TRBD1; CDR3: CATSRGGTGAQRDTQYF; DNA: TGTGCCACCAGCAGGGGGGGGACAGGGGCACAACGGGATACGCAGTATTTT
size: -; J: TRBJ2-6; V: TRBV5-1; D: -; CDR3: CASSLDGAGGSGANVLTF; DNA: TGCGCCAGCAGCTTGGATGGGGCCGGGGGCTCTGGGGCCAACGTCCTGACTTTC
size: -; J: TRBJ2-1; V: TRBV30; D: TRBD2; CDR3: CAWSHNPLAGTPQFF; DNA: TGTGCCTGGAGTCACAACCCACTAGCGGGCACCCCCCAGTTCTTC
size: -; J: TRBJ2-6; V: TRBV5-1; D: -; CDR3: CASSFQGTGANVLTF; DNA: TGCGCCAGCAGCTTCCAGGGAACTGGGGCCAACGTCCTGACTTTC
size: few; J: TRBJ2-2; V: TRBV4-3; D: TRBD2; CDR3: CASSQERLAGGMNTGELFF; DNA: TGCGCCAGCAGCCAAGAAAGGCTAGCGGGGGGAATGAACACCGGGGAGCTGTTTTTT
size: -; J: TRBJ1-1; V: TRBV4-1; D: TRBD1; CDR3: CASRGQLKNTEAFF; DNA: TGCGCCAGCCGGGGACAGCTAAAGAACACTGAAGCTTTCTTT
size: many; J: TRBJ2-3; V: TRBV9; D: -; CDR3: CASSSEGADTQYF; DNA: TGTGCCAGCAGCTCAGAGGGGGCAGATACGCAGTATTTT
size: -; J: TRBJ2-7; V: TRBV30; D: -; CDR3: CACRFMSSYEQYF; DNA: TGTGCCTGTCGGTTCATGAGCTCCTACGAGCAGTACTTC
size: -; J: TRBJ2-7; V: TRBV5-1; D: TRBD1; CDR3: CASSLEGQIYEQYF; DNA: TGCGCCAGCAGCTTGGAGGGACAGATCTACGAGCAGTACTTC
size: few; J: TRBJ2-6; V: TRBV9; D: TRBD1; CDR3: CASSPRQGAWGANVLTF; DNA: TGTGCCAGCAGCCCGCGACAGGGGGCATGGGGGGCCAACGTCCTGACTTTC
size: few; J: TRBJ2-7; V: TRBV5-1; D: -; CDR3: CASSIAGEQYF; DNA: TGCGCCAGCAGCATTGCAGGGGAGCAGTACTTC
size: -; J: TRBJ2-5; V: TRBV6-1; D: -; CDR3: CASRLTSWEETQYF; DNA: TGTGCCAGCAGGCTAACTAGCTGGGAGGAGACCCAGTACTTC
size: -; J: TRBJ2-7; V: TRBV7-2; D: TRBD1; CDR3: CASSLRQGWYEQYF; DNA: TGTGCCAGCAGCCTACGACAGGGGTGGTACGAGCAGTACTTC
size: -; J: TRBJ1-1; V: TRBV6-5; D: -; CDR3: CASSTGKAEAFF; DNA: TGTGCCAGCAGTACAGGGAAGGCTGAAGCTTTCTTT
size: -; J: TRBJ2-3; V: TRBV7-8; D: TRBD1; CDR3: CASSLGGTGATDTQYF; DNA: TGTGCCAGCAGCTTAGGAGGGACAGGGGCCACAGATACGCAGTATTTT
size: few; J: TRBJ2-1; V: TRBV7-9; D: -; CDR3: CASSSGTPNEQFF; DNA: TGTGCCAGCAGCTCCGGGACACCCAATGAGCAGTTCTTC
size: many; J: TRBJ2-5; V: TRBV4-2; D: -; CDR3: CASSQDLPETQYF; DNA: TGTGCCAGCAGCCAAGACCTTCCAGAGACCCAGTACTTC
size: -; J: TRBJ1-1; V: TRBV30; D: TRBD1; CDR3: CAWSVPRRARGTTRSSSTEAFF; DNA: TGTGCCTGGAGTGTACCCCGCCGGGCCAGGGGGACGACTAGATCCTCCTCGACTGAAGCTTTCTTT
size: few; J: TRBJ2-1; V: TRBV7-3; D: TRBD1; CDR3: CASSLRTGGLSDEQFF; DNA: TGTGCCAGCAGCTTAAGAACAGGGGGCTTGAGCGATGAGCAGTTCTTC
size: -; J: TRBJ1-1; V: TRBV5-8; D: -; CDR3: CASSQTGSHTEAFF; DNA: TGTGCCAGCAGCCAAACAGGATCTCACACTGAAGCTTTCTTT
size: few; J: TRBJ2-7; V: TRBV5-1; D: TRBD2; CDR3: CASSNSGSFDEQYF; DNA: TGCGCCAGCAGCAATAGCGGGAGTTTCGACGAGCAGTACTTC
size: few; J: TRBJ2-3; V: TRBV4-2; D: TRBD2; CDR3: CASSQLAGGEDTQYF; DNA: TGTGCCAGCAGCCAACTAGCGGGAGGAGAGGATACGCAGTATTTT
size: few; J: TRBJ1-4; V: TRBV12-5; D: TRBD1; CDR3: CASGLVRNRGGEKLFF; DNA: TGTGCTAGTGGTTTGGTACGGAACAGGGGTGGTGAAAAACTGTTTTTT
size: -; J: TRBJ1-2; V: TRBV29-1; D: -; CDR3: CSVASGGYTF; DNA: TGCAGCGTTGCATCCGGTGGCTACACCTTC
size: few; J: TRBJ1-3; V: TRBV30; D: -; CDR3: CAWSSGGPPGNTIYF; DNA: TGTGCCTGGAGTAGCGGGGGACCCCCTGGAAACACCATATATTTT
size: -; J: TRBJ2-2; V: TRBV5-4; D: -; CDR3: CASSLGGQGAGELFF; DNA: TGTGCCAGCAGCTTGGGTGGCCAAGGGGCCGGGGAGCTGTTTTTT
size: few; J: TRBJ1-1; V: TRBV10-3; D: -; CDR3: CAISGHDNTEAFF; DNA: TGTGCCATCAGTGGACACGACAACACTGAAGCTTTCTTT
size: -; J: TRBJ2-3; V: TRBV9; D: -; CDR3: CASSLRTDTQYF; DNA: TGTGCCAGCAGCCTTCGCACAGATACGCAGTATTTT
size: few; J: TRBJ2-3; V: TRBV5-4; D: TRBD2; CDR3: CASSPALTSGSTDTQYF; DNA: TGTGCCAGCAGCCCCGCCTTAACTAGCGGGAGTACAGATACGCAGTATTTT
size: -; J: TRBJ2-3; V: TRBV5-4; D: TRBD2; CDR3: CASSVGLAGASTDTQYF; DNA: TGTGCCAGCAGCGTGGGACTAGCGGGGGCCAGCACAGATACGCAGTATTTT
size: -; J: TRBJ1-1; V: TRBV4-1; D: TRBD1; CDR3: CASSQDRTGQTEAFF; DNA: TGCGCCAGCAGCCAAGATAGGACAGGTCAAACTGAAGCTTTCTTT
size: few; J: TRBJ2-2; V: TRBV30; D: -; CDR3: CAWSDQGFGELFF; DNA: TGTGCCTGGAGTGATCAGGGGTTCGGGGAGCTGTTTTTT
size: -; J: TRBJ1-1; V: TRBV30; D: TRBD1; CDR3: CAWSPPGQGIYRAFF; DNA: TGTGCCTGGAGTCCACCGGGACAGGGGATCTATCGAGCTTTCTTT
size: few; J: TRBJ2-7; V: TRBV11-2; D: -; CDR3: CASSFRQALSYEQYF; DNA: TGTGCCAGCAGCTTCCGACAGGCCCTCTCCTACGAGCAGTACTTC
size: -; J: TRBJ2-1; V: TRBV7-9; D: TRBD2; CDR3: CASSLRLAGAPEQFF; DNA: TGTGCCAGCAGCTTAAGGCTAGCGGGAGCGCCTGAGCAGTTCTTC
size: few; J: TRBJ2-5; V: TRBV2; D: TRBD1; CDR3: CATSPGGGRQETQYF; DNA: TGTGCCACCTCCCCAGGGGGCGGACGGCAAGAGACCCAGTACTTC
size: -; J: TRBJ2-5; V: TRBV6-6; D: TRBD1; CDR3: CASGLQGAPQETQYF; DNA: TGTGCCAGCGGGTTACAGGGGGCCCCGCAAGAGACCCAGTACTTC
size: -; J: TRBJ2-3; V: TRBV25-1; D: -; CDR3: CASSGDSDTQYF; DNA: TGTGCCAGCAGTGGCGATTCAGATACGCAGTATTTT
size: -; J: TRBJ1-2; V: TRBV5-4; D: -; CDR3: CASSPAGLAANYGYTF; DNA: TGTGCCAGCAGCCCGGCCGGCCTAGCCGCTAACTATGGCTACACCTTC
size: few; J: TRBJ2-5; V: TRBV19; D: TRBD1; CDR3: CATGTGRQETQYF; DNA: TGTGCCACCGGGACAGGGCGGCAAGAGACCCAGTACTTC
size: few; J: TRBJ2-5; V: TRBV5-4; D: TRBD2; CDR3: CASSKGLAGGQETQYF; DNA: TGTGCCAGCAGCAAGGGACTAGCGGGGGGCCAAGAGACCCAGTACTTC
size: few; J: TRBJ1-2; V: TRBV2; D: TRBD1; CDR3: CASISGQGANGYTF; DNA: TGTGCCAGCATATCGGGACAGGGGGCTAATGGCTACACCTTC
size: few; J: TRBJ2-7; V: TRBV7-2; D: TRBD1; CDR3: CASSLGQRSYEQYF; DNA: TGTGCCAGCAGCCTGGGACAGAGAAGCTACGAGCAGTACTTC
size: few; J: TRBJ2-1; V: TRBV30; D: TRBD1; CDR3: CAWRPGTGGNEQFF; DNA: TGTGCCTGGAGACCCGGGACAGGGGGCAATGAGCAGTTCTTC
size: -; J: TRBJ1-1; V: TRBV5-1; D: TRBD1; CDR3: CASSRGQGASPRVNTEAFF; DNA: TGCGCCAGCAGCCGCGGACAGGGGGCTAGCCCCCGGGTCAACACTGAAGCTTTCTTT
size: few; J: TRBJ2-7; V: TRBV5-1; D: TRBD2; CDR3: CASSSRTSGSEQYF; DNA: TGCGCCAGCAGCTCTCGGACTAGCGGGAGCGAGCAGTACTTC
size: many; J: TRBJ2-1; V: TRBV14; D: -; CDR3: CASSQQLHNEQFF; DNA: TGTGCCAGCAGCCAACAACTCCACAATGAGCAGTTCTTC